Shown below are 30 T cell receptor beta chains from a single sample sequenced in a study of control samples from healthy donors and cancer patients. Sequenced by immunoSEQ multiplex PCR; TCRdb stores in-frame clones only, minus some. The repertoire holds approximately 150,000 clones, 88% seen once, with 1.5% to 2% in the top ten. The sequenced sample consisted of blood. These TCRs come from a man aged 18 to 29 in good health.

This chain connects TRBV28 to TRBJ2-7; D is possibly TRBD1 or TRBD2 (6 bases each). The germline V gene has CDR1 MDHEN and CDR2 SYDVKM. V was trimmed by 6 bases and J by 0 bases, leaving 18 bases between them. The CDR3 totals 16 residues. This CDR3 reads CASRDNGGPSSYEQYF. The CDR3 DNA reads TGTGCCAGCAGGGACAATGGGGGGCCTAGCTCCTACGAGCAGTACTTC.

The chain has TRBV18 and TRBJ1-3; D uncertain. This CDR3 contains 16 residues. CDR1 is KGHSH, CDR2 LQKENI, per germline. V shed 6 bases and J shed 0 bases, with 15 bases lying between them. CDR3 nucleotide sequence: TGTGCCAGCTCTAAAACAGAGATGAGCTCTGGAAACACCATATATTTT. Amino acid sequence: CASSKTEMSSGNTIYF. The variable domain in full, completed from reference TRBV18 and TRBJ1-3, reads NAGVMQNPRHLVRRRGQEARLRCSPMKGHSHVYWYRQLPEEGLKFMVYLQKENIIDESGMPKERFSAEFPKEGPSILRIQQVVRGDSAAYFCASSKTEMSSGNTIYFGEGSWLTVV.

V usage is TRBV5-1 and J usage is TRBJ1-4, with unresolved D. The ends were cut back, 0 bases at V and 4 bases at J, with 4 bases in the middle. From germline, CDR1 is SGHRS and CDR2 YFSETQ. There are 13 residues in the CDR3. CDR3 in amino acids: CASSLAYNEKLFF. DNA of the CDR3: TGCGCCAGCAGCTTGGCATATAATGAAAAACTGTTTTTT.

The gene calls are TRBV5-6 and TRBJ1-6; D not resolved. The V gene's germline CDR1 is SGHDT and CDR2 YYEEEE. CDR3 length equals 12 residues. V gave up 3 bases and J gave up 2 bases, with 0 bases separating them. The CDR3 DNA is TGTGCCAGCAGCTCCTATAATTCACCCCTCCACTTT. This codes for CASSSYNSPLHF. Drawing the rest from reference TRBV5-6 and TRBJ1-6, the complete variable domain is DAGVTQSPTHLIKTRGQQVTLRCSPKSGHDTVSWYQQALGQGPQFIFQYYEEEERQRGNFPDRFSGHQFPNYSSELNVNALLLGDSALYLCASSSYNSPLHFGNGTRLTVT.

The V gene is TRBV19, the J gene TRBJ2-2; TRBD1 aligns across 10 bases. CDR3 length: 16 amino acids. Germline V gene data show CDR1 as LNHDA and CDR2 as SQIVND (reference sequence). The V segment lost 7 bases and the J segment 3 bases; nucleotides outside the gene matches: 8. Written as DNA, the CDR3 is TGTGCCAGTATTTCACCGGGACAGGGGTACACCGGGGAGCTGTTTTTT. This codes for CASISPGQGYTGELFF.

V is TRBV6-5 and J is TRBJ2-2; D call uncertain. Germline loops: CDR1 MNHEY, CDR2 SVGAGI. V lost 1 base to trimming and J lost 1 base, with 7 bases between them. The CDR3 length is 15 residues. The CDR3 bases are TGTGCCAGCAGTTACTTCTGGGAGAACACCGGGGAGCTGTTTTTT. Amino acids: CASSYFWENTGELFF.

V gene TRBV6-5 combines with J gene TRBJ2-7, with 7 bases fitting TRBD1. Germline V gene sequence: CDR1 MNHEY, CDR2 SVGAGI. Trimming cost V 3 bases and J 3 bases; bases outside gene matches: 2. There are 13 residues in the CDR3. This chain's CDR3 is CASSYYRGYEQYF. The CDR3 DNA is TGTGCCAGCAGTTATTACAGGGGCTACGAGCAGTACTTC.

The chain carries TRBV9 and TRBJ2-3; 8 positions agree with TRBD1. Trimming removed 3 bases from V and 2 bases from J; junction bases left unmatched: 11. Germline V gene data show CDR1 as SGDLS and CDR2 as YYNGEE. The CDR3 runs 17 residues. This chain's CDR3 is CASSDLGQGFDTDTQYF. The DNA for the CDR3 is TGTGCCAGCAGCGACCTAGGACAGGGTTTCGACACAGATACGCAGTATTTT. Drawing the rest from reference TRBV9 and TRBJ2-3, the complete variable domain is DSGVTQTPKHLITATGQRVTLRCSPRSGDLSVYWYQQSLDQGLQFLIQYYNGEERAKGNILERFSAQQFPDLHSELNLSSLELGDSALYFCASSDLGQGFDTDTQYFGPGTRLTVL.

The rearrangement uses TRBV6-2 or TRBV6-3 and TRBJ2-7; 8 nucleotides align to TRBD2. CDR1 is MNHEY and CDR2 is SVGEGT in the germline V gene. CDR3 length equals 17 residues. The trim removed 2 bases at V and 3 bases at J, leaving 12 bases unmatched. The CDR3 here is CASSYHQIAGFRYEQYF. As DNA, the CDR3 is TGTGCCAGCAGTTACCATCAAATAGCGGGGTTTCGCTACGAGCAGTACTTC.

The genes are TRBV7-6 and TRBJ2-7; no firm D call. The CDR3 spans 13 residues. Germline lookup yields CDR1 SGHVS and CDR2 FNYEAQ. V dropped 1 base and J dropped 0 bases, with 4 bases sitting between them. CDR3 region: CASSLDSSYEQYF. Here the CDR3 DNA reads TGTGCCAGCAGCTTAGACAGCTCCTACGAGCAGTACTTC.

The chain recombines TRBV27 with TRBJ1-5; 11 bases agree with TRBD1. Germline CDR1 and CDR2: MNHEY and SMNVEV (reference sequence). J was trimmed by 0 bases and V by 5 bases; bases with no gene match: 9. The CDR3 sequence is 18 residues long. Here the CDR3 DNA reads TGTGCCAGCAGTCCTCGGACAGGGGGCGGTTATAGCAATCAGCCCCAGCATTTT. Translating gives CASSPRTGGGYSNQPQHF.

The V call is TRBV7-9, the J call TRBJ2-3, with a possible D match to TRBD1 (5 bases). The ends were cut back, 6 bases at V and 2 bases at J, with 15 bases in the middle. CDR3 length equals 15 residues. Germline lookup yields CDR1 SEHNR and CDR2 FQNEAQ (reference sequence). The CDR3 sequence: CASRDMQELTDTQYF. CDR3 DNA sequence: TGTGCCAGCAGGGACATGCAGGAACTCACAGATACGCAGTATTTT.

This clone is a singleton in its sample. The rearrangement joins TRBV3-1 (or the pseudogene TRBV3-2) to TRBJ2-5; tentative D call: TRBD2 (7 bases). The CDR3 runs to 15 residues. Germline CDR1 and CDR2: LGHDT and YNNKEL (reference sequence). With 4 bases removed from V and 4 bases from J, the gap between germline ends came to 16 bases. CDR3: CASSPLGGGGETQYF. The CDR3 region has the DNA TGTGCCAGCAGCCCCTTGGGGGGGGGCGGAGAGACCCAGTACTTC.

The chain joins TRBV28 to TRBJ2-7; either TRBD1 or TRBD2 may fit D (5 bases each). This CDR3 has 18 amino acids. The V gene lost 3 bases and the J gene lost 0 bases, with 21 bases spanning the gap. Germline values: CDR1 MDHEN, CDR2 SYDVKM. The CDR3 loop is CASSFRADLGTSSYEQYF. In DNA form, the CDR3 reads TGTGCCAGCAGTTTTCGCGCCGACCTCGGGACGAGCTCCTACGAGCAGTACTTC.

The rearrangement links TRBV7-2 to TRBJ2-5; D may be TRBD1 or TRBD2 (5 bases each). The germline V gene encodes CDR1 SGHTA and CDR2 FQGNSA. The CDR3 consists of 14 residues. Trimming cost V 6 bases and J 5 bases, with 16 bases left between them. CDR3 DNA sequence: TGTGCCAGCAGTTCAGGGACGCAGCCGGAGACCCAGTACTTC. Translated: CASSSGTQPETQYF.

The chain recombines TRBV4-1 with TRBJ1-3; a possible D gene is TRBD1 (5 bases). V dropped 5 bases and J dropped 3 bases, with 23 bases sitting between them. This CDR3 has 18 residues. CDR1 is MGHRA and CDR2 is YSYEKL in the germline V gene. The CDR3 here is CASSTIWGGKRSGNTIYF. The CDR3 coding sequence is TGCGCCAGCAGCACTATCTGGGGGGGGAAGAGGAGTGGAAACACCATATATTTT.

The chain uses TRBV30 and TRBJ2-1; 11 bases are a match to TRBD2. CDR1 is GTSNPN and CDR2 is SVGIG in the germline V gene (reference sequence). The CDR3 totals 14 residues. The V gene end was trimmed by 4 bases and the J gene end by 8 bases; junction bases not matched to a gene: 7. This chain's CDR3 is CAWTRLAGGDEQFF. The CDR3 coding sequence is TGTGCCTGGACTAGGTTAGCGGGGGGGGATGAGCAGTTCTTC.

This chain joins TRBV7-9 and TRBJ2-2; 8 bases agree with TRBD1. CDR1 SEHNR and CDR2 FQNEAQ come from the germline V gene (reference sequence). V lost 5 bases to trimming and J lost 5 bases; unmatched junction nucleotides: 7. The CDR3 is 15 amino acids. The CDR3 spells CASSGYDRGTGELFF. The CDR3 region has the DNA TGTGCCAGCAGCGGGTACGACAGGGGTACCGGGGAGCTGTTTTTT.

The V gene is TRBV5-8, the J gene TRBJ1-1; weak D call: TRBD1 (5 bases). Trimming took 3 bases from V and 6 from J, leaving 21 bases between them. Germline CDR1 SGHTS, CDR2 YDEGEE. The CDR3 consists of 16 residues. Here the CDR3 reads CASSSGRFRELAEAFF. CDR3 bases: TGTGCCAGCAGCTCAGGGAGGTTCCGGGAACTGGCTGAAGCTTTCTTT.

The J gene is TRBJ2-7, the V gene TRBV4-2, with 7 bases lining up with TRBD1. Germline values: CDR1 LGHNA, CDR2 YNFKEQ. V dropped 0 bases and J dropped 2; count of bases not matched to a gene: 7. The CDR3 loop spans 16 amino acids. The chain's CDR3 is CASSQDYPGQTYEQYF. The CDR3 DNA reads as TGTGCCAGCAGCCAAGATTACCCGGGACAGACCTACGAGCAGTACTTC.

V and J are TRBV7-9 and TRBJ2-3, with D perhaps matching TRBD2 (6 bases). Germline values: CDR1 SEHNR, CDR2 FQNEAQ (reference sequence). There are 18 residues in the CDR3. The V end was cut by 5 bases, the J end by 4 bases, with 25 bases between. The DNA for the CDR3 is TGTGCCAGCAGCCCCTACCCCCTGCCCAGCGGACTACCAGATACGCAGTATTTT. This sequence encodes CASSPYPLPSGLPDTQYF. Using reference TRBV7-9 and TRBJ2-3 for the parts outside the CDR3, the full variable domain is DTGVSQNPRHKITKRGQNVTFRCDPISEHNRLYWYRQTLGQGPEFLTYFQNEAQLEKSRLLSDRFSAERPKGSFSTLEIQRTEQGDSAMYLCASSPYPLPSGLPDTQYFGPGTRLTVL.

V is TRBV3-1 (or the pseudogene TRBV3-2) and J is TRBJ1-6, with D possibly TRBD1 on 5 matching bases. Trimming left V 1 base short and J 9 bases short, with 16 bases between. Germline CDR1 reads LGHDT; CDR2 reads YNNKEL (reference sequence). The CDR3 is 16 amino acids. CDR3 protein: CASSQGVAGLGSPLHF. CDR3 DNA sequence: TGTGCCAGCAGCCAAGGTGTCGCAGGGCTCGGTTCACCCCTCCACTTT.

The chain has TRBV11-3 and TRBJ1-1, with D uncertain. V lost 2 bases and J lost 0, with 4 bases in between. The CDR3 spans 13 residues. The germline V gene encodes CDR1 SGHNT and CDR2 YENEEA. Written as DNA, the CDR3 is TGTGCCAGCAGCTTAAAACTGAACACTGAAGCTTTCTTT. Translation gives CASSLKLNTEAFF.

The rearrangement uses TRBV29-1 and TRBJ2-5, with D possibly TRBD2 on 6 matching bases. The CDR3 runs 13 residues. The germline gives CDR1 SQVTM, CDR2 ANQGSEA. V was clipped by 6 bases and J by 4 bases, with 15 bases between them. CDR3 nucleotides: TGCAGCGTAAGGGACTCTTGGGTAGAGACCCAGTACTTC. It yields the protein CSVRDSWVETQYF.

The rearrangement links TRBV7-9 to TRBJ2-7, with D maybe TRBD2 (5 bases). This CDR3 has 18 amino acids. Germline assignment: CDR1 SEHNR and CDR2 FQNEAQ (reference sequence). V shed 1 base and J shed 1 base, with 20 bases lying between them. CDR3 loop: CASSLDSLGSAVSYEQYF. The CDR3, as DNA: TGTGCCAGCAGCTTAGACTCCCTCGGTAGCGCAGTGTCCTACGAGCAGTACTTC. The variable domain in full, with the rest retrieved from reference TRBV7-9 and TRBJ2-7, is DTGVSQNPRHKITKRGQNVTFRCDPISEHNRLYWYRQTLGQGPEFLTYFQNEAQLEKSRLLSDRFSAERPKGSFSTLEIQRTEQGDSAMYLCASSLDSLGSAVSYEQYFGPGTRLTVT.

The chain has TRBV5-5 and TRBJ1-5; D remains ambiguous. This CDR3 has 16 amino acids. Germline CDR1 SGHKS, CDR2 YYEKEE (reference sequence). Deletions cut 1 base from V and 10 bases from J, with 21 bases between. The CDR3 coding sequence is TGTGCCAGCAGCTTGTCAATTTCCCGCCCCGAGGATCCCCAGCATTTT. Translating gives CASSLSISRPEDPQHF.

The rearrangement joins TRBV7-8 to TRBJ1-2; D might be TRBD1 (6 bases). This CDR3 is 15 amino acids long. V lost 4 bases, J lost 3 bases, and 15 bases lay in between. Germline lookup yields CDR1 SGHVS and CDR2 FQNEAQ. This CDR3 reads CASSSPGERYYGYTF. CDR3 coding DNA: TGTGCCAGCAGCTCCCCAGGGGAACGATACTATGGCTACACCTTC.

The chain couples TRBV11-1 to TRBJ2-1; D is undetermined. The V gene lost 4 bases and the J gene lost 2 bases, with 9 bases spanning the gap. CDR3 length: 14 amino acids. The germline V gene encodes CDR1 SGHAT and CDR2 FQDESV (reference sequence). The CDR3 is CASSSRNTYNEQFF. CDR3 coding DNA: TGTGCCAGCAGCTCAAGGAACACCTACAATGAGCAGTTCTTC.

The chain employs TRBV7-8 and TRBJ1-1; no reliable D call. The CDR3 is 15 amino acids. V lost 1 base and J 1 base, leaving 10 bases between the germline ends. Per germline, CDR1 SGHVS and CDR2 FQNEAQ. CDR3 bases: TGTGCCAGCAGCTTAGTAGTGGATCAGAACACTGAAGCTTTCTTT. This gives the protein CASSLVVDQNTEAFF.

J is TRBJ2-7 and V is TRBV6-5, with 11 bases matching TRBD2. The germline CDR1 and CDR2 sequences are MNHEY and SVGAGI. After removal of 6 bases from V and 3 bases from J, the junction contained 4 bases not matched to a gene. The CDR3 sequence is 14 residues long. The CDR3 loop is CASRTSGGLYEQYF. CDR3 coding DNA: TGTGCCAGCAGAACTAGCGGGGGTCTCTACGAGCAGTACTTC.